Listed here are 30 T cell receptor beta chains from one sample, sequenced in a study of blood T cell repertoires in COVID-19. Measured with immunoSEQ multiplex PCR; TCRdb has only the in-frame clones, and not every one. The data show 90,000 to 130,000 clones, around four fifths seen once. The specimen was peripheral blood. The receptors were sampled from a woman in her 70s with acute or convalescent COVID-19.

This chain links TRBV7-9 with TRBJ2-3; maybe TRBD1 (5 bases). The CDR3 extends over 13 amino acids. V was shortened by 5 bases and J by 3 bases, with 9 bases between the two germline ends. Germline CDR1 SEHNR, CDR2 FQNEAQ (reference sequence). CDR3 bases: TGTGCCAGCAGCCTTCGACAGACAGATACGCAGTATTTT. Translated: CASSLRQTDTQYF. The full variable domain, with the rest looked up from reference TRBV7-9 and TRBJ2-3, is DTGVSQNPRHKITKRGQNVTFRCDPISEHNRLYWYRQTLGQGPEFLTYFQNEAQLEKSRLLSDRFSAERPKGSFSTLEIQRTEQGDSAMYLCASSLRQTDTQYFGPGTRLTVL.

J is TRBJ2-3 and V is TRBV18; 8 bases are shared with TRBD2. After removal of 4 bases from V and 1 base from J, the junction contained 10 bases not matched to a gene. Germline V gene lookup returns CDR1 KGHSH and CDR2 LQKENI. The CDR3 totals 17 residues. CDR3 residues: CASSRSSGLGGTDTQYF. Here the CDR3 DNA reads TGTGCCAGCTCACGTAGCTCGGGACTAGGGGGCACAGATACGCAGTATTTT. Full variable domain (remainder filled in from reference TRBV18 and TRBJ2-3): NAGVMQNPRHLVRRRGQEARLRCSPMKGHSHVYWYRQLPEEGLKFMVYLQKENIIDESGMPKERFSAEFPKEGPSILRIQQVVRGDSAAYFCASSRSSGLGGTDTQYFGPGTRLTVL.

The gene calls are TRBV11-2 and TRBJ2-3; D perhaps matches TRBD2 (5 bases). CDR1 and CDR2 (germline): SGHAT, FQNNGV. The V end was cut by 5 bases, the J end by 2 bases, with 14 bases between. The CDR3 has 15 amino acids. For the CDR3, the DNA is TGTGCCAGCAGCGTATCAGGACTCGTCACAGATACGCAGTATTTT. The encoded protein is CASSVSGLVTDTQYF.

V gene TRBV5-6 combines with J gene TRBJ2-7; 9 bases agree with TRBD1. V shed 4 bases, J shed 5 bases, and the junction held 7 bases outside the gene matches. The CDR3 totals 14 residues. CDR1 SGHDT and CDR2 YYEEEE come from the germline V gene. CDR3 loop: CASSPGTGRDEQYF. The CDR3, as DNA: TGTGCCAGCAGCCCAGGGACAGGGCGGGACGAGCAGTACTTC.

This rearrangement joins TRBV5-1 to TRBJ2-3, with 11 bases matching TRBD2. The CDR3 has 16 amino acids. Looked up from germline, CDR1 is SGHRS and CDR2 is YFSETQ. V lost 4 bases and J lost 0; bases outside the gene matches: 4. The CDR3 DNA reads as TGCGCCAGCAGCCAAGGACTAGCGGGCAGCACAGATACGCAGTATTTT. Translating gives CASSQGLAGSTDTQYF. The variable domain in full, completed from reference TRBV5-1 and TRBJ2-3, reads KAGVTQTPRYLIKTRGQQVTLSCSPISGHRSVSWYQQTPGQGLQFLFEYFSETQRNKGNFPGRFSGRQFSNSRSEMNVSTLELGDSALYLCASSQGLAGSTDTQYFGPGTRLTVL.

V and J are TRBV28 and TRBJ1-3, with 8 bases fitting TRBD1. The CDR3 has 15 residues. Germline V gives CDR1 MDHEN, CDR2 SYDVKM. The V and J ends lost 5 bases and 2 bases, in that order; junction bases with no gene match: 5. The CDR3 nucleotides are TGTGCCAGCAGTAAGACAGGGGTGACTGGAAACACCATATATTTT. It encodes CASSKTGVTGNTIYF.

The chain's CDR3 is CATSGGTGSGDTQYF. DNA for the CDR3: TGTGCCACCAGTGGGGGGACAGGGAGCGGAGATACGCAGTATTTT. This chain joins TRBV24-1 and TRBJ2-3; the match to TRBD1 covers 9 bases. The germline V gene encodes CDR1 KGHDR and CDR2 SFDVKD. The CDR3 runs 15 residues. V was pared by 5 bases and J by 5 bases, with 7 bases of the junction left unmatched.

The chain has TRBV29-1 and TRBJ2-5; tentatively, D is TRBD2 (6 bases). Germline values: CDR1 SQVTM, CDR2 ANQGSEA. Trimming stripped 2 bases from V and 0 bases from J, with 22 bases between. The CDR3 sequence is 18 residues long. The CDR3 coding sequence is TGCAGCGTTGAATTTAGTCCGGAGGGCCCCCGGTACCAAGAGACCCAGTACTTC. Its translation: CSVEFSPEGPRYQETQYF.

V and J are TRBV5-1 and TRBJ1-2; D remains ambiguous. Germline CDR1 is SGHRS and CDR2 is YFSETQ. This CDR3 spans 14 amino acids. The ends were cut back, 0 bases at V and 3 bases at J, with 9 bases in the middle. The CDR3 nucleotides are TGCGCCAGCAGCTTGGACCAGATGGACTATGGCTACACCTTC. The encoded protein is CASSLDQMDYGYTF.

This rearrangement joins TRBV12-3 or TRBV12-4 to TRBJ1-5; D remains ambiguous. This CDR3 comprises 12 residues. Trimming took off 5 bases at V and 9 bases at J, with 11 bases between the two ends. The CDR3 nucleotides are TGTGCCAGCAGTGCCGGAGGGAGGCCCCAGCATTTT. Translating gives CASSAGGRPQHF.

The rearrangement uses TRBV27 and TRBJ2-7; D is unclear. V lost 2 bases to trimming and J lost 2 bases, with 7 bases between them. From germline, CDR1 is MNHEY and CDR2 SMNVEV (reference sequence). The CDR3 spans 13 residues. Written as DNA, the CDR3 is TGTGCCAGCAGTTTAAGGAGTGCCTACGAGCAGTACTTC. Translated: CASSLRSAYEQYF.

This clone was counted only a few times. CDR3 in DNA: TGTGCCAGCAGCGTAGGGCCGCTGAACACTGAAGCTTTCTTT. Translated: CASSVGPLNTEAFF. The chain has TRBV9 and TRBJ1-1; D gene ambiguous. V was trimmed by 0 bases and J by 0 bases, leaving 6 bases between them. This CDR3 is 14 amino acids long. The germline gives CDR1 SGDLS, CDR2 YYNGEE.

The chain is built from TRBV6-5 and TRBJ2-5, with 9 bases lining up with TRBD2. With 7 bases clipped from V and 6 bases from J, the junction kept 9 bases outside the gene matches. The CDR3 runs to 14 residues. Germline-derived CDR1 and CDR2 are MNHEY and SVGAGI. The CDR3 sequence is CASTSGLARKTQYF. The CDR3 coding sequence is TGTGCCAGCACCTCAGGACTAGCGAGAAAGACCCAGTACTTC.

This chain connects TRBV19 to TRBJ1-5, with 11 nucleotides matching TRBD1. V lost 8 bases, J lost 0 bases, and 9 bases stayed unmatched. Germline-derived CDR1 and CDR2 are LNHDA and SQIVND (reference sequence). The CDR3 is 17 residues long. The CDR3 here is CASHRTGGGYSNQPQHF. In DNA form, the CDR3 reads TGTGCCAGTCACCGGACAGGGGGCGGTTATAGCAATCAGCCCCAGCATTTT.

J is TRBJ2-1 and V is TRBV5-4; no clear D gene. The V end lost 4 bases, the J end lost 10 bases, and 15 bases lay between the germline ends. CDR1 is SGHNT and CDR2 is YYREEE in the germline V gene (reference sequence). The CDR3 length is 13 residues. The CDR3 bases are TGTGCCAGCAGCCCGAGGCGGATGAACGAGCAGTTCTTC. This sequence encodes CASSPRRMNEQFF.

The V gene is TRBV5-8, the J gene TRBJ1-6; 7 bases are shared with TRBD1. The CDR3 extends over 15 amino acids. Trimming cost V 4 bases and J 7 bases; bases outside gene matches: 8. Looked up from germline, CDR1 is SGHTS and CDR2 is YDEGEE. CDR3 sequence (DNA): TGTGCCAGCAGCAGACCGACAGGGCAAAATTCACCCCTCCACTTT. Translated: CASSRPTGQNSPLHF.

This clone was seen just once. V is TRBV29-1 and J is TRBJ2-7; 14 nucleotides agree with TRBD2. The CDR3 totals 15 residues. With V trimmed by 7 bases and J by 0 bases, 5 bases remained unmatched. The germline V gene has CDR1 SQVTM and CDR2 ANQGSEA. CDR3 sequence reads: CSAEGTSGSSYEQYF. CDR3 bases: TGCAGCGCAGAGGGGACTAGCGGGAGCTCCTACGAGCAGTACTTC.

The chain joins TRBV11-2 to TRBJ2-5, with TRBD2 matching 7 bases. This CDR3 region has 13 residues. With V trimmed by 5 bases and J by 2 bases, 2 bases remained unmatched. Per the germline V gene, CDR1 is SGHAT and CDR2 is FQNNGV. The CDR3 protein is CASSLAVQETQYF. The CDR3 DNA reads TGTGCCAGCAGCCTAGCGGTACAAGAGACCCAGTACTTC.

The chain combines TRBV18 with TRBJ2-5; 14 bases fit TRBD2. This CDR3 is built from 16 residues. Germline V gene lookup returns CDR1 KGHSH and CDR2 LQKENI. Germline trimming cut 4 bases from V and 0 bases from J; bases unmatched to any gene: 1. CDR3: CASSLGLAGDQETQYF. As DNA, the CDR3 is TGTGCCAGCTCACTGGGACTAGCGGGGGACCAAGAGACCCAGTACTTC.

This sequence joins TRBV6-5 and TRBJ2-5; 7 nucleotides line up with TRBD2. CDR1 and CDR2 (germline): MNHEY, SVGAGI. The CDR3 spans 14 residues. After removal of 5 bases from V and 1 base from J, the junction contained 4 bases not matched to a gene. The CDR3 is CASSPWTSQETQYF. For the CDR3, the DNA is TGTGCCAGCAGTCCCTGGACTAGCCAAGAGACCCAGTACTTC.

This clone has only a few counts. This chain uses TRBV6-5 with TRBJ1-2; TRBD1 matches 9 bases. Per the germline V gene, CDR1 is MNHEY and CDR2 is SVGAGI. The CDR3 totals 14 residues. V shed 7 bases and J 3 bases; nucleotides not matched to a gene: 6. CDR3 region: CASTDRGEHYGYTF. CDR3 nucleotides: TGTGCCAGCACCGACAGGGGGGAACACTATGGCTACACCTTC.

The chain links TRBV19 to TRBJ2-2; unclear D gene. CDR3 length: 15 amino acids. The germline gives CDR1 LNHDA, CDR2 SQIVND (reference sequence). V was shortened by 0 bases and J by 4 bases, with 9 bases between the two germline ends. Here the CDR3 reads CASSIDPGRTGELFF. The CDR3 nucleotides read TGTGCCAGTAGTATAGATCCGGGTCGCACCGGGGAGCTGTTTTTT.

The chain uses TRBV5-4 and TRBJ2-4; no definite D call. This CDR3 is built from 13 residues. Deletions cut 0 bases from V and 6 bases from J, with 7 bases between. Germline assignment: CDR1 SGHNT and CDR2 YYREEE (reference sequence). CDR3 loop: CASSLVGSNIQYF. The CDR3, as DNA: TGTGCCAGCAGCTTGGTTGGCTCAAACATTCAGTACTTC.

The chain is built from TRBV30 and TRBJ2-1, with 7 bases matching TRBD1. Germline CDR1 and CDR2: GTSNPN and SVGIG (reference sequence). The CDR3 contains 16 residues. The junction had 7 bases not matched to a gene; V was cut back by 2 bases and J by 0 bases. The CDR3 DNA sequence: TGTGCCTGGAGTTCCCCAACAGGGGTCTCCTACAATGAGCAGTTCTTC. Its protein product is CAWSSPTGVSYNEQFF.

This clone has more than one count but fewer than ten. The rearrangement uses TRBV5-6 and TRBJ1-3, with D possibly being TRBD1 (6 bases). Trimming cost V 3 bases and J 0 bases, with 13 bases left between them. The germline gives CDR1 SGHDT, CDR2 YYEEEE. The CDR3 has 16 amino acids. CDR3 region: CASSYRDKSSGNTIYF. The DNA for the CDR3 is TGTGCCAGCAGCTACCGGGACAAAAGCTCTGGAAACACCATATATTTT.

V usage is TRBV6-5 and J usage is TRBJ1-1, with 7 bases fitting TRBD1. The V segment lost 7 bases and the J segment 5 bases; nucleotides outside the gene matches: 7. CDR3 size: 13 residues. CDR1 and CDR2 (germline): MNHEY, SVGAGI. The CDR3 loop reads CASIMTGRTEAFF. The DNA for the CDR3 is TGTGCCAGCATCATGACAGGGAGGACTGAAGCTTTCTTT.

This clone was counted a few times. The V and J genes are TRBV19 and TRBJ1-2, with 9 bases aligning to TRBD1. The CDR3 spans 15 residues. CDR1 is LNHDA, CDR2 SQIVND, per germline (reference sequence). V was clipped by 0 bases and J by 6 bases; unmatched bases: 5. CDR3 sequence: CASSIDPWDRDGYTF. DNA of the CDR3: TGTGCCAGTAGTATAGATCCCTGGGACAGGGATGGCTACACCTTC.

J is TRBJ2-1 and V is TRBV2; possibly TRBD2 for D (5 bases). The V gene's germline CDR1 is SNHLY and CDR2 FYNNEI. The CDR3 sequence is 15 residues long. The V and J ends lost 3 bases and 0 bases respectively, with 9 bases between them. The CDR3 DNA reads as TGTGCCAGCAGTGAGGAGGAACTCTCCTACAATGAGCAGTTCTTC. Residues: CASSEEELSYNEQFF.

V is TRBV15 and J is TRBJ1-2, with 8 nucleotides matching TRBD1. Germline loops: CDR1 LNHNV, CDR2 YYDKDF (reference sequence). This CDR3 spans 15 amino acids. V lost 5 bases and J lost 0; bases outside the gene matches: 5. CDR3: CATSGGTGSNYGYTF. The DNA of the CDR3 is TGTGCCACCAGCGGAGGGACAGGATCTAACTATGGCTACACCTTC.

This chain links TRBV7-3 with TRBJ1-1, with a possible D match to TRBD1 (6 bases). Germline V lookup: CDR1 SGHTA, CDR2 FQGTGA. With 4 bases removed from V and 3 bases from J, the gap between germline ends came to 9 bases. The CDR3 is 13 residues long. Here the CDR3 reads CASSSYRDTEAFF. The CDR3 DNA reads TGTGCCAGCAGCTCCTACAGGGACACTGAAGCTTTCTTT.